This T cell receptor (beta chain) stems from a study of blood T cell repertoires in COVID-19. The overall study: In each case, the material was cDNA or gDNA derived from T cells, B-cell-depleted T cells, or PBMCs.

V lost 6 bases to trimming and J lost 7 bases; unmatched junction nucleotides: 6. CDR3 size: 13 residues. Germline CDR1 MNHEY, CDR2 SVGAGI. The count of this clone is one. Under the authors' procedure: Amplification from reference gene primers served as the basis for estimated nucleated cell counts. The assay was immunoSEQ multiplex PCR, and TCRdb's table has in-frame clones only and misses some. The V and J calls and the clone size are those of that table, but D and trimming were determined from the DNA. This sample has 200,000 to 250,000 clones, with around nine tenths found just once. The TCR comes from a woman aged 55-69 years with acute or convalescent COVID-19. V usage is TRBV6-5 and J usage is TRBJ1-1; 9 nucleotides line up with TRBD1. Input material: peripheral blood. CDR3 DNA sequence: TGTGCCAGCAGGAAAACAGGGGGCATTGAAGCTTTCTTT. Its translation is CASRKTGGIEAFF.